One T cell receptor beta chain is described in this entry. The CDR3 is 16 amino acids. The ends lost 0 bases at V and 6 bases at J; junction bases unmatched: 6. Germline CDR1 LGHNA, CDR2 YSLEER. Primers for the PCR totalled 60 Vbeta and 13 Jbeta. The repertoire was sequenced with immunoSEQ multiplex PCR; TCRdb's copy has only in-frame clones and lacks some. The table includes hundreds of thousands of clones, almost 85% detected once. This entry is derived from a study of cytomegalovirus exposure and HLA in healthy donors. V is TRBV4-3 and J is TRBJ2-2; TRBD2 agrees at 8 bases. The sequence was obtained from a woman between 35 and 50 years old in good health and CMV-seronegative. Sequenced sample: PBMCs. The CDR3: CASSQDTAGGAGELFF. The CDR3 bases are TGCGCCAGCAGCCAAGATACAGCCGGGGGGGCCGGGGAGCTGTTTTTT.